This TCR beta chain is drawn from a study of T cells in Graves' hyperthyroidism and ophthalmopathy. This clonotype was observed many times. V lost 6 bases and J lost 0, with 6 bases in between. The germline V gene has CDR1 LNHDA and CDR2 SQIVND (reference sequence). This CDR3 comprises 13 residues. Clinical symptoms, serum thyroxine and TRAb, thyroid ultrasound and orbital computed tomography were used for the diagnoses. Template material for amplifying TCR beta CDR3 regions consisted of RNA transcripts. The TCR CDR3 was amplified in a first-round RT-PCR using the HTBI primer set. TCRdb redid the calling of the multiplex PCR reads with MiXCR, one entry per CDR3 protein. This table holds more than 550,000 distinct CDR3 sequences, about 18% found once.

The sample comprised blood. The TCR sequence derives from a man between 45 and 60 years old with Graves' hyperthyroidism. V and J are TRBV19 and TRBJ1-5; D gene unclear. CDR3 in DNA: TGTGCCAGTAGAGGGAATAGCAATCAGCCCCAGCATTTT. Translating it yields CASRGNSNQPQHF.